This T cell receptor (beta chain) was retrieved from a study of control samples from healthy donors and cancer patients. This clone was seen more than once but under ten times. CDR3 length: 16 amino acids. The germline V gene has CDR1 MDHEN and CDR2 SYDVKM. J lost 4 bases, V lost 2 bases, and 9 bases had no gene match. Using immunoSEQ multiplex PCR, the repertoire was profiled, and TCRdb retains in-frame clones only, with some absent. This table holds 100,000 to 150,000 clones, 90% to 95% found once. The source is a woman aged 18 to 35 in good health. The sequencing input was blood. The gene calls are TRBV28 and TRBJ2-7; 9 bases map to TRBD1. CDR3 amino acids: CASSLPPGQGYYEQYF. CDR3 nucleotides: TGTGCCAGCAGTTTACCGCCGGGACAGGGTTATTACGAGCAGTACTTC.